Given below is one T cell receptor beta chain in context. What it binds is not known. J gave up 2 bases and V 2 bases, and 6 bases lay outside the gene matches. Germline CDR1 SQVTM, CDR2 ANQGSEA. CDR3 length: 14 amino acids. Genomic DNA was employed as the template in profiling TCR beta VDJ and CDR3. TCRdb re-called the reads through MiXCR, storing one row per CDR3 protein. The table shows more than 250,000 distinct CDR3 sequences, with roughly 50% occurring only once. The data belong to a study of CD8+CD57+ T cells in acquired aplastic anemia. Study-wide background: Sorted CD4+ plus CD8+ cells gave DNA averaging roughly 3.2 ug. Whole-study findings and limits: CD8+ Simpson's diversity in patients was not significantly different from that in controls.

The J gene is TRBJ2-7, the V gene TRBV29-1, with 7 nucleotides matching TRBD1. The clonotype comes from a human donor with severe aplastic anemia or a healthy control (not recorded which). Sequenced: sorted CD4+, CD8+, or CD8+CD57+ T cells (not recorded which) from PBMCs. CDR3 in amino acids: CSVEKPGQTYEQYF. The CDR3 bases are TGCAGCGTTGAAAAACCGGGACAGACCTACGAGCAGTACTTC.